Each of the 29 T cell receptor beta chains below was sequenced from the same sample in a study of blood T cell repertoires in COVID-19. TCRdb's table, derived via immunoSEQ multiplex PCR, lists solely in-frame clones and lacks some. The sample lists approximately 49,000 clones, roughly four fifths occurring once. The sequencing input was peripheral blood. The source is a woman aged 60-75 years with acute or convalescent COVID-19.

The V gene is TRBV11-2, the J gene TRBJ1-2; D gene uncertain. The ends were cut back, 1 base at V and 7 bases at J, with 10 bases in the middle. Germline lookup yields CDR1 SGHAT and CDR2 FQNNGV. This CDR3 has 13 residues. The CDR3 DNA follows: TGTGCCAGCAGCTTAGGCACAGTGAGTGGCTACACCTTC. This gives the protein CASSLGTVSGYTF.

Only a few counts were recorded for this clone. The CDR3 loop reads CAWSGPLVGNQPQHF. The CDR3 DNA reads as TGTGCCTGGAGTGGGCCCCTCGTCGGGAATCAGCCCCAGCATTTT. The chain joins TRBV30 to TRBJ1-5, with no clear D. Trimming took off 1 base at V and 4 bases at J, with 14 bases between the two ends. The CDR3 spans 15 residues. Per germline, CDR1 GTSNPN and CDR2 SVGIG (reference sequence).

CDR3: CASSFGGGRAYEQYF. The CDR3 nucleotides are TGTGCCAGCAGTTTTGGAGGTGGGAGGGCCTACGAGCAGTACTTC. The rearrangement links TRBV27 to TRBJ2-7; TRBD2 matches 7 bases. The V and J ends lost 3 bases and 2 bases, in that order; junction bases with no gene match: 7. The CDR3 length is 15 residues. Per the germline V gene, CDR1 is MNHEY and CDR2 is SMNVEV (reference sequence).

This clone appeared a few times. The V call is TRBV2, the J call TRBJ1-5, with 7 bases lining up with TRBD1. The ends lost 4 bases at V and 9 bases at J; junction bases unmatched: 6. Germline-derived CDR1 and CDR2 are SNHLY and FYNNEI. The CDR3 has 13 amino acids. CDR3 loop: CASSGQGRGPQHF. DNA of the CDR3: TGTGCCAGCAGTGGACAGGGCCGGGGGCCCCAGCATTTT.

The chain uses TRBV4-1 and TRBJ2-3; 8 bases align to TRBD1. CDR3 length equals 18 residues. V lost 0 bases, J lost 5 bases, and 13 bases stayed unmatched. Germline loops: CDR1 MGHRA, CDR2 YSYEKL. The CDR3 DNA follows: TGCGCCAGCAGCCAAGATCGCTGGCCGGGACAGGTGATAGATACGCAGTATTTT. Translating gives CASSQDRWPGQVIDTQYF.

The genes are TRBV5-1 and TRBJ1-2; possible D gene TRBD1, 5 bases. Trimming left V 1 base short and J 4 bases short, with 14 bases between. Germline CDR1 and CDR2: SGHRS and YFSETQ. There are 15 residues in the CDR3. DNA for the CDR3: TGCGCCAGCAGCTTGCGAGGGTCGGGGGGCTATGGCTACACCTTC. Translated: CASSLRGSGGYGYTF.

The rearrangement uses TRBV5-4 and TRBJ1-2; tentatively, D is TRBD1 (6 bases). Germline V gives CDR1 SGHNT, CDR2 YYREEE (reference sequence). The V and J ends lost 4 bases and 4 bases respectively, with 20 bases between them. The CDR3 length is 16 residues. CDR3 nucleotide sequence: TGTGCCAGCAGCGAAAAACAGGGAAATGAGGTCTATGGCTACACCTTC. Its protein is CASSEKQGNEVYGYTF. The variable domain in full, completed from reference TRBV5-4 and TRBJ1-2, reads ETGVTQSPTHLIKTRGQQVTLRCSSQSGHNTVSWYQQALGQGPQFIFQYYREEENGRGNFPPRFSGLQFPNYSSELNVNALELDDSALYLCASSEKQGNEVYGYTFGSGTRLTVV.

The chain combines TRBV29-1 with TRBJ1-5; 7 bases agree with TRBD1. Trimming at V came to 6 bases and at J to 3 bases, leaving 5 bases not matched to a gene. The CDR3 has 13 amino acids. Germline V CDR1 and CDR2: SQVTM, ANQGSEA. CDR3 in amino acids: CSVRQGLNQPQHF. CDR3 in DNA: TGCAGCGTACGACAGGGCCTCAATCAGCCCCAGCATTTT.

V usage is TRBV7-6 and J usage is TRBJ2-3, with TRBD2 identical over 14 bases. Germline CDR1 reads SGHVS; CDR2 reads FNYEAQ. V gave up 5 bases and J gave up 5 bases; unmatched junction bases: 6. CDR3 length: 16 residues. In DNA, the CDR3 is TGTGCCAGCAGCCCCGGGACTAGCGGGAGTGGAGATACGCAGTATTTT. Protein: CASSPGTSGSGDTQYF.

The V gene is TRBV7-6, the J gene TRBJ2-7, with TRBD2 matching 10 bases. The CDR3 totals 15 residues. Trimming removed 6 bases from V and 0 bases from J; junction bases left unmatched: 5. Looked up from germline, CDR1 is SGHVS and CDR2 is FNYEAQ. Here the CDR3 DNA reads TGTGCCAGCAGTCCCCTAGCGGGGGCCTCCTACGAGCAGTACTTC. Translated, it gives CASSPLAGASYEQYF.

This chain links TRBV18 with TRBJ2-1, with 11 bases lining up with TRBD1. CDR1 and CDR2 from the germline V gene are KGHSH and LQKENI. The trim removed 3 bases at V and 10 bases at J, leaving 5 bases unmatched. This CDR3 has 14 amino acids. The CDR3 here is CASSPDRTGGEQFF. The CDR3, as DNA: TGTGCCAGCTCACCCGATCGGACAGGGGGCGAGCAGTTCTTC. The whole variable domain, filled in from reference TRBV18 and TRBJ2-1, reads NAGVMQNPRHLVRRRGQEARLRCSPMKGHSHVYWYRQLPEEGLKFMVYLQKENIIDESGMPKERFSAEFPKEGPSILRIQQVVRGDSAAYFCASSPDRTGGEQFFGPGTRLTVL.

This clone was counted between two and nine times. The chain is built from TRBV18 and TRBJ1-2, with 9 bases identical to TRBD1. Germline lookup yields CDR1 KGHSH and CDR2 LQKENI. CDR3 size: 17 residues. J gave up 2 bases and V 5 bases, and 12 bases lay outside the gene matches. The CDR3 coding sequence is TGTGCCAGCTCAGGCCCGGGACAGGGCGAATCCAACTATGGCTACACCTTC. Residues: CASSGPGQGESNYGYTF.

The chain employs TRBV29-1 and TRBJ2-1, with TRBD1 matching 7 bases. Germline lookup yields CDR1 SQVTM and CDR2 ANQGSEA. CDR3 size: 14 residues. Losses at the gene ends were 5 bases for V and 7 bases for J; bases not matched to a gene: 11. CDR3 protein: CSVRKTSQGNEQFF. Written as DNA, the CDR3 is TGCAGCGTTCGCAAGACCTCACAGGGGAATGAGCAGTTCTTC.

In its sample, this clone was seen once. The genes are TRBV7-2 and TRBJ1-5; TRBD1 matches at 8 bases. CDR1 SGHTA and CDR2 FQGNSA come from the germline V gene. V lost 0 bases to trimming and J lost 6 bases; unmatched junction nucleotides: 4. The CDR3 extends over 15 amino acids. The CDR3 is CASSLAPGGSQPQHF. The DNA of the CDR3 is TGTGCCAGCAGCTTAGCCCCAGGGGGCAGTCAGCCCCAGCATTTT.

In its sample, this clone was seen once. The rearrangement joins TRBV7-9 to TRBJ1-3; 9 bases match TRBD1. Germline V gene lookup returns CDR1 SEHNR and CDR2 FQNEAQ (reference sequence). This CDR3 has 16 residues. The ends lost 5 bases at V and 1 base at J; junction bases unmatched: 6. Here the CDR3 reads CASSPSGTGSGNTIYF. The CDR3 DNA is TGTGCCAGCAGCCCCTCCGGGACAGGGTCTGGAAACACCATATATTTT.

The table lists this clone with a count of one. Sequence at one end of the junction differs from germline and may be a read error. The J gene is TRBJ2-1, the V gene TRBV7-7; 8 positions match TRBD2. The length of the CDR3 is 15 residues. CDR1 SSHAT and CDR2 FNYEAQ come from the germline V gene (reference sequence). CDR3 sequence reads: CASSSTSGFNERQFF. CDR3 sequence (DNA): TGTGCTAGCAGCTCTACTAGCGGATTCAATGAGCGGCAGTTCTTC.

The CDR3 bases are TGTGCCAGCAGCCCCCGTGGGGGCGACTATGGCTACACCTTC. Translated: CASSPRGGDYGYTF. The V gene is TRBV6-5, the J gene TRBJ1-2; D might be TRBD1 (6 bases). Looked up from germline, CDR1 is MNHEY and CDR2 is SVGAGI. CDR3 length: 14 amino acids. V was pared by 6 bases and J by 3 bases, with 14 bases between.

The J gene is TRBJ2-7, the V gene TRBV9; a weak D match, TRBD2 (5 bases). The CDR3 loop spans 15 amino acids. V lost 3 bases, J lost 7 bases, and 20 bases lay in between. Germline V gene data show CDR1 as SGDLS and CDR2 as YYNGEE. In DNA, the CDR3 is TGTGCCAGCAGCGCGGACCACGTGGGAGCTAAAGAGCAGTACTTC. It encodes CASSADHVGAKEQYF.

This clone came up once. The chain combines TRBV5-1 with TRBJ1-2, with TRBD1 matching 8 bases. Germline V lookup: CDR1 SGHRS, CDR2 YFSETQ. V was pared by 4 bases and J by 8 bases, with 7 bases of the junction left unmatched. The CDR3 runs 13 residues. CDR3: CASSTSDRGGYTF. CDR3 coding DNA: TGCGCCAGCAGCACAAGTGACAGGGGAGGCTACACCTTC. Combining the CDR3 with reference TRBV5-1 and TRBJ1-2 gives the whole variable domain KAGVTQTPRYLIKTRGQQVTLSCSPISGHRSVSWYQQTPGQGLQFLFEYFSETQRNKGNFPGRFSGRQFSNSRSEMNVSTLELGDSALYLCASSTSDRGGYTFGSGTRLTVV.

This clone was recorded once. A read error may produce the germline difference seen at one junction end. CDR3 in DNA: TGCGCCAGCTCACCCCGACAGATCGGGACTAATGAAAAACTGTTTTTT. It yields the protein CASSPRQIGTNEKLFF. V usage is TRBV18 and J usage is TRBJ1-4, with D tentatively TRBD1 (5 bases). The length of the CDR3 is 16 residues. Germline V CDR1 and CDR2: KGHSH, LQKENI.

The chain combines TRBV4-1 with TRBJ1-1, with 7 bases identical to TRBD1. The CDR3 consists of 19 residues. Trimming took 2 bases from V and 4 from J; bases not matched to a gene: 19. Per germline, CDR1 MGHRA and CDR2 YSYEKL. CDR3 in amino acids: CASSQQTGTKTGVGTEAFF. As DNA, the CDR3 is TGCGCCAGCAGCCAACAAACCGGGACAAAAACAGGGGTGGGCACTGAAGCTTTCTTT.

The genes are TRBV3-1 (or the pseudogene TRBV3-2) and TRBJ1-1; a possible D gene is TRBD1 (6 bases). Germline assignment: CDR1 LGHDT and CDR2 YNNKEL (reference sequence). With 0 bases removed from V and 3 bases from J, the gap between germline ends came to 8 bases. The CDR3 extends over 14 amino acids. CDR3 region: CASSQEQGHTEAFF. The CDR3 DNA follows: TGTGCCAGCAGCCAAGAACAGGGCCACACTGAAGCTTTCTTT.

This clone was counted between two and nine times. The chain joins TRBV29-1 to TRBJ2-1; TRBD2 aligns across 12 bases. Germline CDR1 SQVTM, CDR2 ANQGSEA. This CDR3 is built from 16 residues. The V and J ends lost 3 bases and 7 bases, in that order; junction bases with no gene match: 10. The CDR3 nucleotides read TGCAGCGTTGACGGTCTAGCGGGAGGGGGATTGAATGAGCAGTTCTTC. Its protein product is CSVDGLAGGGLNEQFF.

The V and J genes are TRBV5-8 and TRBJ2-3, with D possibly matching TRBD2 (6 bases). V lost 6 bases to trimming and J lost 1 base, with 24 bases between them. CDR1 and CDR2 (germline): SGHTS, YDEGEE. CDR3 length: 18 amino acids. CDR3 sequence (DNA): TGTGCCAGCATCCCTAAACGAACGGGACTCCGGGGCACAGATACGCAGTATTTT. It codes for CASIPKRTGLRGTDTQYF.

The V call is TRBV29-1, the J call TRBJ2-7, with TRBD1 as a possible D gene (6 bases). From germline, CDR1 is SQVTM and CDR2 ANQGSEA. V was trimmed by 4 bases and J by 2 bases, leaving 12 bases between them. The CDR3 length is 13 residues. CDR3 in amino acids: CSVARGTTYEQYF. DNA for the CDR3: TGCAGCGTTGCCAGGGGTACAACCTACGAGCAGTACTTC.

The rearrangement uses TRBV7-3 and TRBJ2-2; D uncertain. This CDR3 is built from 15 residues. Deletions cut 5 bases from V and 0 bases from J, with 10 bases between. Germline V gene lookup returns CDR1 SGHTA and CDR2 FQGTGA. CDR3 protein: CASSPSITNTGELFF. CDR3 in DNA: TGTGCCAGCAGCCCCAGTATCACGAACACCGGGGAGCTGTTTTTT.

This clone appeared once. The chain carries TRBV6-5 and TRBJ1-2, with 8 positions matching TRBD1. Losses at the gene ends were 6 bases for V and 5 bases for J; bases not matched to a gene: 8. The CDR3 has 14 residues. The V gene's germline CDR1 is MNHEY and CDR2 SVGAGI. The CDR3 nucleotides are TGTGCCAGCAGCTATACTACAGGGGGGTATGGCTACACCTTC. Its translation is CASSYTTGGYGYTF.

The CDR3 nucleotides are TGTGCCAGCAGTTTACAGGGGGCGAATGGCTACACCTTC. Encoded protein: CASSLQGANGYTF. The chain combines TRBV28 with TRBJ1-2, with 8 bases matching TRBD1. V trimming: 2 bases; J trimming: 6 bases; junction bases outside the gene matches: 2. CDR1 is MDHEN, CDR2 SYDVKM, per germline. This CDR3 has 13 amino acids.

The gene calls are TRBV28 and TRBJ1-4; TRBD1 agrees at 9 bases. Losses at the gene ends were 2 bases for V and 5 bases for J; bases not matched to a gene: 9. Per the germline V gene, CDR1 is MDHEN and CDR2 is SYDVKM. The CDR3 extends over 17 amino acids. The CDR3 is CASSLVGQGRGNEKLFF. Written as DNA, the CDR3 is TGTGCCAGCAGTTTAGTGGGACAGGGTAGGGGGAATGAAAAACTGTTTTTT.